These T cell receptor beta chains were read from a single sample in a study of molecular identifiers for immune sequencing clone quantification. TCRdb itself ran the PCR reads through MiXCR, one entry per CDR3 protein. Here the sample spans 40,000 to 45,000 distinct CDR3 sequences, 19% being singletons. Material for sequencing was naive CD8+ T cells from blood, with Jurkat cell RNA spiked in. The receptors stem from a human donor in good health. Some libraries in this study had Jurkat cell RNA spiked in. Each CDR3 is given with its conserved first and last residue. A D gene is named only where the DNA matches it firmly. A row's size may be missing; if present it is once, few, many or a size class.

d_gene	v_gene	j_gene	abundance	CDR3nt	CDR3aa
.	TRBV5-1	TRBJ1-1	many	TGCGCCAGCAGCCAGGACAGCCTGAACACTGAAGCTTTCTTT	CASSQDSLNTEAFF
.	TRBV7-9	TRBJ1-4	many	TGTGCCAGCAGCCGACATCAGCCTAATGAAAAACTGTTTTTT	CASSRHQPNEKLFF
.	TRBV7-9	TRBJ2-3	.	TGTGCCAGCAGCTTAGTGGGCAGTGCAGATGCGCAGTATTTT	CASSLVGSADAQYF
TRBD1	TRBV13	TRBJ2-3	many	TGTGCCAGCAGCGTCCCCCCCGGGACAGTTAATTTCCCAGATACGCAGTATTTT	CASSVPPGTVNFPDTQYF
.	TRBV3-1	TRBJ2-7	many	TGTGCCAGCAGCCCCCCGGATAAGGGCGAGCAGTACTTC	CASSPPDKGEQYF
.	TRBV28	TRBJ2-7	.	TGTGCCAGCAGTCTACGACAGGACTCGGCCTACGAGCAGTACTTC	CASSLRQDSAYEQYF
.	TRBV9	TRBJ2-2	many	TGTGCCAGCAGCGCACCCCAAGGTGGGGGAGACACCGGGGAGCTGTTTTTT	CASSAPQGGGDTGELFF
.	TRBV19	TRBJ2-3	many	TGTGCCAGTAGTAATTCCAGTCGCGGGGATACGCAGTATTTT	CASSNSSRGDTQYF
.	TRBV5-6	TRBJ2-2	many	TGTGCCAGCAGCTTGTACGAGAACACCGGGGAGCTGTTTTTT	CASSLYENTGELFF
TRBD2	TRBV6-1	TRBJ2-7	many	TGTGCCAGCAGTGAAATAGCGGGAGGCTCCTACGAGCAGTACTTC	CASSEIAGGSYEQYF
.	TRBV19	TRBJ1-1	many	TGTGCCAGTAGGAGAGGTGAAGCTTTCTTT	CASRRGEAFF
.	TRBV27	TRBJ2-1	.	TGTGCCAGCAGTTTGGCTAGCGTGGATCGGTACAATGAGCAGTTCTTC	CASSLASVDRYNEQFF
.	TRBV4-2	TRBJ2-7	many	TGTGCCAGCAGCCATGGGCCCCCTCCAAACGAGCAGTACTTC	CASSHGPPPNEQYF
.	TRBV21-1	TRBJ2-3	.	TGTGCCAGCAGCAAAGCGGGCGGGAGGATAAGGCGCACAGATACGCAGTATTTT	CASSKAGGRIRRTDTQYF
.	TRBV13	TRBJ2-4	.	TGTGCCAGCAGCCCCCCTCTCGGAGCCAAAAACGATCAGTACTTC	CASSPPLGAKNDQYF
.	TRBV4-1	TRBJ1-1	many	TGCGCCAGCAGCCAGACAGTGAACACTGAAGCTTTCTTT	CASSQTVNTEAFF
.	TRBV19	TRBJ2-1	many	TGTGCCACCAAGAAGGAACCCCCAGGCGATGAGCAGTTCTTC	CATKKEPPGDEQFF
TRBD1	TRBV4-3	TRBJ2-5	many	TGCGCCAGCAGCCGACAGGGGGCTGGGGAGACCCAGTACTTC	CASSRQGAGETQYF
.	TRBV23-1	TRBJ1-5	once	TGCGCCAGCAGTCAGGACATCGATAGCAATCAGCCCCAGCATTTT	CASSQDIDSNQPQHF
.	TRBV27	TRBJ2-7	few	TGTGCCAGCAGTCCCCTCTACGGGGAGAGGGTGAACGAGCAGTACTTC	CASSPLYGERVNEQYF
TRBD1	TRBV28	TRBJ2-3	medium-sized	TGTGCCAGCAGTTTCGGGACAGGGGCAGATACGCAGTATTTT	CASSFGTGADTQYF
TRBD1	TRBV2	TRBJ2-5	.	TGTGCCAGCACCACGGCAGGGGGTGAGACCCAGTACTTC	CASTTAGGETQYF
TRBD2	TRBV30	TRBJ2-1	.	TGTGCCTGGAGAGAAACTAGCGGGAACTACAATGAGCAGTTCTTC	CAWRETSGNYNEQFF
TRBD1	TRBV4-1	TRBJ2-7	.	TGCGCCAGTAGCCAAGAACAGGGGGAATACGAGCAGTACTTC	CASSQEQGEYEQYF
.	TRBV10-3	TRBJ2-3	many	TGTGCCACCCAAACATCACCGGGACTCACCACAGATACGCAGTATTTT	CATQTSPGLTTDTQYF
.	TRBV5-1	TRBJ2-3	many	TGCGCCAGCAGCTTGGTTGGCGTTAAGACAGATACGCAGTATTTT	CASSLVGVKTDTQYF
.	TRBV5-6	TRBJ1-3	medium-sized	TGTGCCAGCAGCTCGACCGGAGGAAACACCATATATTTT	CASSSTGGNTIYF
.	TRBV12-3/TRBV12-4	TRBJ1-1	many	TGTGCCAGCAGTCCAGGGAGGAACACTGAAGCTTTCTTT	CASSPGRNTEAFF
TRBD1	TRBV6-1	TRBJ1-4	many	TGTGCCAGCAGCCGCCCAAGACAGGGCTCTGAGGGACTGTTTTTT	CASSRPRQGSEGLFF
.	TRBV12-3/TRBV12-4	TRBJ2-5	many	TGTGCCAGCAGTTTCGGAGGCAGCCCGGAGACCCAGTACTTC	CASSFGGSPETQYF
.	TRBV20-1	TRBJ1-5	many	TGCAGTGCTAGTCCCGACAGCTATAGCAATCAGCCCCAGCATTTT	CSASPDSYSNQPQHF
.	TRBV29-1	TRBJ2-6	many	TGCAGCGTTGAAGATTACTCGGGGCAGGGTACCAACTGGGCCAACGTCCTGACTTTC	CSVEDYSGQGTNWANVLTF
.	TRBV6-2/TRBV6-3	TRBJ1-5	many	TGTGCCAGCAGTACCCCTGCGGGGGGGTACGGCAATCAGCCCCAGCATTTT	CASSTPAGGYGNQPQHF
.	TRBV4-3	TRBJ2-7	many	TGCGCCAGCAGCCAAGGATGGGGAGACTACGAGCAGTACTTC	CASSQGWGDYEQYF
.	TRBV12-3/TRBV12-4	TRBJ2-3	many	TGTGCCAGCAGTCTGGCGGGCTCAGATACGCAGTATTTT	CASSLAGSDTQYF